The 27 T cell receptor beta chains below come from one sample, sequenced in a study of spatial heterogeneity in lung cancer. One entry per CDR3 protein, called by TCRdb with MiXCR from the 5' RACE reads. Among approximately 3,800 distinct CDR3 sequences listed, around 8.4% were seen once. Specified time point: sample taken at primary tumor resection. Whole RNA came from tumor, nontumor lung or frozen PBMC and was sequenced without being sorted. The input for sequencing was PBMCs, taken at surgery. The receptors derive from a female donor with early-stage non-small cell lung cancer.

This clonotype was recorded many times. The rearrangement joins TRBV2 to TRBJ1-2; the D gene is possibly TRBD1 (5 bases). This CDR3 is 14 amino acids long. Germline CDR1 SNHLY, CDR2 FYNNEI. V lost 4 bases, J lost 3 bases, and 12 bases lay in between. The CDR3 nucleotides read TGTGCCAGCAGTGCAGCAGGGACGGACTATGGCTACACCTTC. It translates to CASSAAGTDYGYTF.

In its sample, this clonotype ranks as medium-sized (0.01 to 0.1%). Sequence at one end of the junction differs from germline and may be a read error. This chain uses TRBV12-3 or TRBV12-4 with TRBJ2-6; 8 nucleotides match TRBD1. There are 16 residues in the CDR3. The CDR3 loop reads CASSLGTGPGANVLTF. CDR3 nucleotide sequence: TGTGCCAGCAGCTTAGGGACAGGACCTGGGGCCAACGTCCTGACTTTC.

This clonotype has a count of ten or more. CDR3 DNA: TGCAGCGCAAGCTCTTTGGGCTGTCCCCTAACCTTCTACGAGCAGTACTTC. Translated, it gives CSASSLGCPLTFYEQYF. This chain uses TRBV29-1 with TRBJ2-7; D uncertain. The germline V and J ends were trimmed by 7 bases and 3 bases, with 28 bases remaining between them. The CDR3 is 17 residues long. Germline lookup yields CDR1 SQVTM and CDR2 ANQGSEA.

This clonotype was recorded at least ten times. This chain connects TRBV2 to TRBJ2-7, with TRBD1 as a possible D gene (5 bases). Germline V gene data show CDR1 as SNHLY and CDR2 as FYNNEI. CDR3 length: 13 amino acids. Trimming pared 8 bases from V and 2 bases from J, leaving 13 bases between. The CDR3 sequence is CASYTGVPYEQYF. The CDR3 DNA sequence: TGTGCCAGCTACACAGGCGTCCCCTACGAGCAGTACTTC.

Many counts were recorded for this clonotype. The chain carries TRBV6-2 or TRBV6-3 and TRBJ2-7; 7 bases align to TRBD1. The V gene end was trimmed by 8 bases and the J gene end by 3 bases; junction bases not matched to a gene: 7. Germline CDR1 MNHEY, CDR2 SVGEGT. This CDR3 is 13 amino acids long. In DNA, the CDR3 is TGTGCCAGCCGGTACAGGGGTAGCTACGAGCAGTACTTC. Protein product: CASRYRGSYEQYF.

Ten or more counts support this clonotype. This CDR3 is CASSTGTGGYTDTQYF. CDR3 DNA: TGTGCCAGCAGCACCGGGACAGGGGGCTACACAGATACGCAGTATTTT. The genes are TRBV6-6 and TRBJ2-3, with TRBD1 identical over 12 bases. The germline V gene encodes CDR1 MNHNY and CDR2 SVGAGI (reference sequence). J lost 2 bases, V lost 6 bases, and 6 bases had no gene match. The CDR3 is 16 residues long.

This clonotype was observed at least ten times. The CDR3 DNA reads as TGTGCCAGCAGCTTACTAGCGGGGCCCACAGATACGCAGTATTTT. Residues: CASSLLAGPTDTQYF. The chain employs TRBV7-2 and TRBJ2-3, with 9 bases identical to TRBD2. Germline CDR1 is SGHTA and CDR2 is FQGNSA. The V gene end was trimmed by 2 bases and the J gene end by 2 bases; junction bases not matched to a gene: 2. The CDR3 totals 15 residues.

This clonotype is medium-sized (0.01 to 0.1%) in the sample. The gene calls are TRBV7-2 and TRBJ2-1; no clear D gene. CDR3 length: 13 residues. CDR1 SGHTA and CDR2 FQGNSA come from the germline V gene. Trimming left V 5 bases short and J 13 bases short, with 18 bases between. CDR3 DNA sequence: TGTGCCAGCAGCCCCGGGCCTCAGAGAAACCAGTTCTTC. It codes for CASSPGPQRNQFF.

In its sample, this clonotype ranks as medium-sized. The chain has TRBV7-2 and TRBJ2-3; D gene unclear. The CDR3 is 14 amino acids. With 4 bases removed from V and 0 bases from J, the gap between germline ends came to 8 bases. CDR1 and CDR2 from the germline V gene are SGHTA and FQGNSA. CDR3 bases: TGTGCCAGCAGCTACGAGGCCAGCACAGATACGCAGTATTTT. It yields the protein CASSYEASTDTQYF. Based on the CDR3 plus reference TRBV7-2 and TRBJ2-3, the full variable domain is GAGVSQSPSNKVTEKGKDVELRCDPISGHTALYWYRQSLGQGLEFLIYFQGNSAPDKSGLPSDRFSAERTGGSVSTLTIQRTQQEDSAVYLCASSYEASTDTQYFGPGTRLTVL.

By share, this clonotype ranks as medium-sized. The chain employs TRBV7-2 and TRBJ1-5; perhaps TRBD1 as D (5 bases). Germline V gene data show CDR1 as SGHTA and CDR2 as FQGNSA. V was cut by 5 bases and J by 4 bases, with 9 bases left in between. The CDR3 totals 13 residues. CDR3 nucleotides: TGTGCCAGCAGCCCCCAGGGTAATCAGCCCCAGCATTTT. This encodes CASSPQGNQPQHF.

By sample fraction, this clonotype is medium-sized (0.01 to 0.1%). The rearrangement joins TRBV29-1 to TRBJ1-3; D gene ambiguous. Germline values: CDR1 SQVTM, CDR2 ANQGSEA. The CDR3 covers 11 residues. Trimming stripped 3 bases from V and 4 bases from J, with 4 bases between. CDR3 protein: CSVEAGNTIYF. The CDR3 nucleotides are TGCAGCGTTGAGGCAGGAAACACCATATATTTT.

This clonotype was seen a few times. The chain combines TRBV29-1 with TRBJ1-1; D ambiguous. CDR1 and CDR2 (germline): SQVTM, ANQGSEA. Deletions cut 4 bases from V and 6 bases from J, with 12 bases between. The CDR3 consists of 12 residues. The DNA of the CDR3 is TGCAGCGTTGTGAGGGAGGACGCTGAAGCTTTCTTT. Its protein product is CSVVREDAEAFF.

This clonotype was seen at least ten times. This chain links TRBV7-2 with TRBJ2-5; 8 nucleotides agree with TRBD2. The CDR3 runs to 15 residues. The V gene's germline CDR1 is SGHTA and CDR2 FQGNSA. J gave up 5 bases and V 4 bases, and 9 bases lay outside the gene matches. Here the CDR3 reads CASSSRRPGGETQYF. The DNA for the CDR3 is TGTGCCAGCAGCTCCCGGCGGCCGGGAGGGGAGACCCAGTACTTC.

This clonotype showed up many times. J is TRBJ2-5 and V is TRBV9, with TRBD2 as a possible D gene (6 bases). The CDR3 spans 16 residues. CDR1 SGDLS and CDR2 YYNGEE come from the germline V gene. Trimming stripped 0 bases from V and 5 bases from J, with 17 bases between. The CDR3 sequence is CASSVEGTGDGETQYF. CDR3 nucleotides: TGTGCCAGCAGCGTAGAGGGTACGGGGGATGGGGAGACCCAGTACTTC.

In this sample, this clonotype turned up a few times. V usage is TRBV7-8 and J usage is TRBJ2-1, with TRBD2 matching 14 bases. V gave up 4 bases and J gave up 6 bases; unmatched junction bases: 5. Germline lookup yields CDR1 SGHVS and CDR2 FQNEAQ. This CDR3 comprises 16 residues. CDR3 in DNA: TGTGCCAGCAGCTCGAGAGGACTAGCGGGGGGCAATGAGCAGTTCTTC. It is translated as CASSSRGLAGGNEQFF.

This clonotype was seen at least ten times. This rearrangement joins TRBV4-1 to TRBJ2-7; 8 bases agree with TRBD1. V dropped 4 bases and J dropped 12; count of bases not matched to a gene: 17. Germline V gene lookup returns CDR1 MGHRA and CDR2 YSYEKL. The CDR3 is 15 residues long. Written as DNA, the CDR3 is TGCGCCAGCAGCCCCTTACCAGGGGGCGGAGGATCTCGGTACTTC. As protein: CASSPLPGGGGSRYF.

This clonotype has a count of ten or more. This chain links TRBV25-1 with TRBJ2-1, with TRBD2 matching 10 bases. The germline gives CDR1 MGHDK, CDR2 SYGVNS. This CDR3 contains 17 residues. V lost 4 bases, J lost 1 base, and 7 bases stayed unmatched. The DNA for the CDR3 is TGTGCCAGCAGTGGTGGGGCTAGCGGGGGTTCCTACAATGAGCAGTTCTTC. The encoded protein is CASSGGASGGSYNEQFF.

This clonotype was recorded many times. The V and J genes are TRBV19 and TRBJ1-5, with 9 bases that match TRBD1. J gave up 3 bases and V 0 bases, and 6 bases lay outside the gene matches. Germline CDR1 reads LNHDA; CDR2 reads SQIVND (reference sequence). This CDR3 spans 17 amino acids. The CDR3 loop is CASSIDKDRGYNQPQHF. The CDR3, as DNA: TGTGCCAGTAGTATAGATAAGGACAGGGGTTACAATCAGCCCCAGCATTTT.

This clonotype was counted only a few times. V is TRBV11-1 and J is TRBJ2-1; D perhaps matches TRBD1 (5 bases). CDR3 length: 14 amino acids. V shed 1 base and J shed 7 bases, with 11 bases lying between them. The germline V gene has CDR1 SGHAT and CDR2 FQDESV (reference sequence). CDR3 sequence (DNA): TGTGCCAGCAGCTTAGACGCAGGGAATAATGAGCAGTTCTTC. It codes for CASSLDAGNNEQFF.

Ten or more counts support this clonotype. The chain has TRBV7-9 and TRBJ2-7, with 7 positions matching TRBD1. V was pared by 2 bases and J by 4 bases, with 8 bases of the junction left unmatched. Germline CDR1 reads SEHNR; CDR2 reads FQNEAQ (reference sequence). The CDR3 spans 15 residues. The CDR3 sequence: CASSLLVGQSYEQYF. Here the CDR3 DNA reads TGTGCCAGCAGCTTATTGGTGGGACAGAGTTACGAGCAGTACTTC.

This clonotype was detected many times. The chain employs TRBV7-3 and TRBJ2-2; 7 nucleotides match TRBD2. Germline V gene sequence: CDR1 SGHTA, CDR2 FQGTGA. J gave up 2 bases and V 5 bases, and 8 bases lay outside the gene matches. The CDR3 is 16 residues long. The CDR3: CASSAPGLPNTGELFF. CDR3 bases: TGTGCCAGCAGCGCACCGGGACTACCCAACACCGGGGAGCTGTTTTTT.

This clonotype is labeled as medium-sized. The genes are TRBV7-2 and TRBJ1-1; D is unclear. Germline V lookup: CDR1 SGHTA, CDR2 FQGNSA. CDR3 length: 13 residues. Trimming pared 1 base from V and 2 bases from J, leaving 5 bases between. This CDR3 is CASSLEANTEAFF. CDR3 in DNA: TGTGCCAGCAGCTTAGAAGCTAACACTGAAGCTTTCTTT.

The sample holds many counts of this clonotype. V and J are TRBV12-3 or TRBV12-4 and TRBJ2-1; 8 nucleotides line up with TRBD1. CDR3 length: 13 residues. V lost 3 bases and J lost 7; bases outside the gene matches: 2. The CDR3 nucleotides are TGTGCCAGCAGTTTCCGGACAGGGAATGAGCAGTTCTTC. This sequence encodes CASSFRTGNEQFF.

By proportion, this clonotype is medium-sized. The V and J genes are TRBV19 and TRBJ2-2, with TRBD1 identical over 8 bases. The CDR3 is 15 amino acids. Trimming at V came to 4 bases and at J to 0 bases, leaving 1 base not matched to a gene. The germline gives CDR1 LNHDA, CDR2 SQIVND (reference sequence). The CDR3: CASSKGQANTGELFF. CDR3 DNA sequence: TGTGCCAGTAGTAAGGGACAGGCGAACACCGGGGAGCTGTTTTTT.

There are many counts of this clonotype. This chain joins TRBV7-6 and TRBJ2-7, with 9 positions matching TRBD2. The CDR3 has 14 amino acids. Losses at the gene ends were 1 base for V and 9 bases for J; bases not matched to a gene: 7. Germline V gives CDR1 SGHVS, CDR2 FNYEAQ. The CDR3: CASSLEAGGVGQYF. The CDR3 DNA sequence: TGTGCCAGCAGCTTAGAAGCGGGGGGTGTCGGGCAGTACTTC. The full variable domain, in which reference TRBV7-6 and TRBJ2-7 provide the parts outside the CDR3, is GAGVSQSPRYKVTKRGQDVALRCDPISGHVSLYWYRQALGQGPEFLTYFNYEAQQDKSGLPNDRFSAERPEGSISTLTIQRTEQRDSAMYRCASSLEAGGVGQYFGPGTRLTVT.

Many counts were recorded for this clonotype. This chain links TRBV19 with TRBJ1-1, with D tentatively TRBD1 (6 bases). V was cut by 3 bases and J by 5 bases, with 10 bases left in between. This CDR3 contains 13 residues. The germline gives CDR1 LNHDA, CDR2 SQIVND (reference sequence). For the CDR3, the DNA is TGTGCCAGTAGTATTCAGGGGCGGACTGAAGCTTTCTTT. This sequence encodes CASSIQGRTEAFF. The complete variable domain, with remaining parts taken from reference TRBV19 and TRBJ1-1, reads DGGITQSPKYLFRKEGQNVTLSCEQNLNHDAMYWYRQDPGQGLRLIYYSQIVNDFQKGDIAEGYSVSREKKESFPLTVTSAQKNPTAFYLCASSIQGRTEAFFGQGTRLTVV.

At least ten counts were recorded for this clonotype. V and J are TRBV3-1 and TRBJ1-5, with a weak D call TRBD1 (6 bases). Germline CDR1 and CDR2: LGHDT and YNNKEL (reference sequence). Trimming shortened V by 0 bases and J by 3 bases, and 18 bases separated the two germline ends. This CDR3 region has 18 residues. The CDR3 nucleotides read TGTGCCAGCAGCCAAGACCCGACCTTGGACAGTTTCAATCAGCCCCAGCATTTT. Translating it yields CASSQDPTLDSFNQPQHF.